This T cell receptor (beta chain) was sequenced in a study of cytomegalovirus exposure and HLA in healthy donors. The donors formed part of the roughly 120-subject validation cohort, distinct from the roughly 630-subject first cohort. As regards this clone: Antigen specificity is unknown.

Sequenced by immunoSEQ multiplex PCR; TCRdb stores in-frame clones only, minus some. The profile shows roughly 90,000 clones, 85% of them singletons. The CDR3 is made up of 13 amino acids. Germline V gene data show CDR1 as SSHAT and CDR2 as FNYEAQ (reference sequence). J was trimmed by 2 bases and V by 5 bases; bases with no gene match: 3. Study-wide points: Rarity characterized most TCR sequences, yet some public TCRs appeared in many donors. A subsequent analysis found that TCR clusters from the first cohort also tended to co-occur in the 90 to 150 validation repertoires, with 90% to 95% of cluster scores above 0.

The receptor comes from a man between 18 and 29 years old in good health and CMV-seropositive. Source material: PBMCs. This chain connects TRBV7-7 to TRBJ2-7; the match to TRBD2 covers 7 bases. CDR3 sequence (DNA): TGTGCCAGCAGCGCCGGGACTACCTACGAGCAGTACTTC. This gives the protein CASSAGTTYEQYF.